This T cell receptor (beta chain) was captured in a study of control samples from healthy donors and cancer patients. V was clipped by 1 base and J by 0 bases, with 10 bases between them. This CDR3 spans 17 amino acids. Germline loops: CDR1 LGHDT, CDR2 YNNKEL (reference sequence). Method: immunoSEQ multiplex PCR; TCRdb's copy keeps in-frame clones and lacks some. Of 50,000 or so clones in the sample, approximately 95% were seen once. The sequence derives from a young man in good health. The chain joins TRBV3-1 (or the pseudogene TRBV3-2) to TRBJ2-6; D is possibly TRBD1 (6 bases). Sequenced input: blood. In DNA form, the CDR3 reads TGTGCCAGCAGCCAAGGGACAGTTCGCTCTGGGGCCAACGTCCTGACTTTC. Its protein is CASSQGTVRSGANVLTF.